This TCR beta chain was documented in a study of cytomegalovirus exposure and HLA in healthy donors. As concerns this clone: Its antigen is not known.

The V end was cut by 4 bases, the J end by 3 bases, with 9 bases between. The CDR3 has 13 amino acids. The germline V gene has CDR1 SGHTA and CDR2 FQGTGA. 60 Vbeta and 13 Jbeta primers were used in PCR. Only in-frame clones appear in the TCRdb table, and some are missing; sequencing was by immunoSEQ multiplex PCR. The sample carries roughly 190,000 clones, 70% to 80% recorded once. Study findings and constraints: Rare TCR sequences predominated, though certain public TCRs were found in many donors.

Sequences were obtained from PBMCs. The sequence derives from a woman between 45 and 60 years old in good health and CMV-seronegative. V is TRBV7-3 and J is TRBJ2-5, with no clear D. CDR3: CASSYAVEETQYF. The CDR3 bases are TGTGCCAGCAGCTACGCAGTTGAAGAGACCCAGTACTTC.